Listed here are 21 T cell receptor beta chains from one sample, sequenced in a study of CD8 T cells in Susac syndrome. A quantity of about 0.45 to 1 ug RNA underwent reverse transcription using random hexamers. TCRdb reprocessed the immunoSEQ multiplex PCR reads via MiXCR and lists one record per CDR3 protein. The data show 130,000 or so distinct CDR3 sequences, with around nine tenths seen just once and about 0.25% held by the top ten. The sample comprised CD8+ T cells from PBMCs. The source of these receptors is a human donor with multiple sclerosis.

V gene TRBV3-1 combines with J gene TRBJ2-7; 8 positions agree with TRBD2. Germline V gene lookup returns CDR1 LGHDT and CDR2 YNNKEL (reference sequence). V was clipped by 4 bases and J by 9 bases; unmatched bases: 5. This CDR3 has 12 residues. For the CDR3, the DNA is TGTGCCAGCAGCCCCGGGAGGGGAGGGCAGTACTTC. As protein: CASSPGRGGQYF.

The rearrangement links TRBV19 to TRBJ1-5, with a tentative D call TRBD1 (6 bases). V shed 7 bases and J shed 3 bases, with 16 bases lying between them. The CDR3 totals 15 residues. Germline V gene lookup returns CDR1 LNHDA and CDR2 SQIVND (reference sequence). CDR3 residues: CASTWSGAANQPQHF. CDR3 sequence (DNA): TGTGCCAGTACCTGGTCGGGGGCCGCCAATCAGCCCCAGCATTTT.

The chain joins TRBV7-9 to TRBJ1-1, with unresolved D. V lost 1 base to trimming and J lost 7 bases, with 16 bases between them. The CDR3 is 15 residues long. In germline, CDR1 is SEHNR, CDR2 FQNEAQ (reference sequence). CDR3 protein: CASSLDLAREGEAFF. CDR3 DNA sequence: TGTGCCAGCAGCTTAGATCTCGCCCGGGAGGGTGAAGCTTTCTTT.

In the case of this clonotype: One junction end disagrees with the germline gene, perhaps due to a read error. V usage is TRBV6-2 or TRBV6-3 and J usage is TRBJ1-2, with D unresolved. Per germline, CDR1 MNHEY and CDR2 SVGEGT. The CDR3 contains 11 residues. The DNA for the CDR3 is TGTGCCAGCAGCTACTCGTCTGGCTACACCTTC. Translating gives CASSYSSGYTF.

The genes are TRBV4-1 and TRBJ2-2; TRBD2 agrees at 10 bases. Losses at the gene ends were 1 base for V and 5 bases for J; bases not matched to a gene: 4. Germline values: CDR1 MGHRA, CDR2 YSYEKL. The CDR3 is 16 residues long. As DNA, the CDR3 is TGCGCCAGCAGCCAAGCGCCAGCGGGAGGGACCGGGGAGCTGTTTTTT. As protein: CASSQAPAGGTGELFF.

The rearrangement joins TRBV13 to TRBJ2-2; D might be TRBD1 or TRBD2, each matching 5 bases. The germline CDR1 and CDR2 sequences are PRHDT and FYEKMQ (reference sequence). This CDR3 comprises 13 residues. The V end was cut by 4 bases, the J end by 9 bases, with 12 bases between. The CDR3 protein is CASSSEGRRELFF. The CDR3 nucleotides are TGTGCCAGCAGCTCTGAGGGACGTCGGGAGCTGTTTTTT.

CDR3 in amino acids: CASSQLAEGGGAQYF. The CDR3 region has the DNA TGTGCCAGCAGTCAACTAGCGGAGGGGGGTGGGGCCCAGTACTTC. The chain uses TRBV12-3 or TRBV12-4 and TRBJ2-5, with TRBD2 identical over 8 bases. This CDR3 is built from 15 residues. Trimming cost V 5 bases and J 9 bases; bases outside gene matches: 14.

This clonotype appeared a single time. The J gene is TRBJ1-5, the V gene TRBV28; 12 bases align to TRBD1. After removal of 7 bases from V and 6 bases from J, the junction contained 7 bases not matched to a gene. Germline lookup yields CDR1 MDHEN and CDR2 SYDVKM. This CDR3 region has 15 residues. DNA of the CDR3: TGTGCCAGCATATGGCGGGACAGGGGGCTTCAGCCCCAGCATTTT. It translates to CASIWRDRGLQPQHF.

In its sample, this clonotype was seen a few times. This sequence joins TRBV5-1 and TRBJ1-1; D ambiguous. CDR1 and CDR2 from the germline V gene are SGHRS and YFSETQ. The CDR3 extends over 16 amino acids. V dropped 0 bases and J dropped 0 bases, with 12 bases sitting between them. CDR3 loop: CASSLVGAAMNTEAFF. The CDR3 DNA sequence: TGCGCCAGCAGCTTGGTTGGCGCAGCCATGAACACTGAAGCTTTCTTT. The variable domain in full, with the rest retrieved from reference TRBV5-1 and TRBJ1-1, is KAGVTQTPRYLIKTRGQQVTLSCSPISGHRSVSWYQQTPGQGLQFLFEYFSETQRNKGNFPGRFSGRQFSNSRSEMNVSTLELGDSALYLCASSLVGAAMNTEAFFGQGTRLTVV.

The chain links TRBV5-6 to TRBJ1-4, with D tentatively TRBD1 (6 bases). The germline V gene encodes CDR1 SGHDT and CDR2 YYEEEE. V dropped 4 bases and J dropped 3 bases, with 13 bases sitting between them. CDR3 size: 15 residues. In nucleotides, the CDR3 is TGTGCCAGCAGCGACGAAGGGGGAGCTAATGAAAAACTGTTTTTT. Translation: CASSDEGGANEKLFF. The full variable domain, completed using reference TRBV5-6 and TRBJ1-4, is DAGVTQSPTHLIKTRGQQVTLRCSPKSGHDTVSWYQQALGQGPQFIFQYYEEEERQRGNFPDRFSGHQFPNYSSELNVNALLLGDSALYLCASSDEGGANEKLFFGSGTQLSVL.

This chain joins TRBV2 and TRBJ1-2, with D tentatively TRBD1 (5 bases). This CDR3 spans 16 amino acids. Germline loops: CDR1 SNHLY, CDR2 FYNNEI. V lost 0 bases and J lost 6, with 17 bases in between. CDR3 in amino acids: CASSEALGSGRDGYTF. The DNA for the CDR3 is TGTGCCAGCAGTGAAGCGCTGGGTTCGGGGCGAGATGGCTACACCTTC.

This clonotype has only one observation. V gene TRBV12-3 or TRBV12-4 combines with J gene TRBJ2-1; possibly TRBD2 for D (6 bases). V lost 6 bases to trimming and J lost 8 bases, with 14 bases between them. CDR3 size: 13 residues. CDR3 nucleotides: TGTGCCAGCAGCCAAGGACTAATCCATGAGCAGTTCTTC. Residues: CASSQGLIHEQFF.

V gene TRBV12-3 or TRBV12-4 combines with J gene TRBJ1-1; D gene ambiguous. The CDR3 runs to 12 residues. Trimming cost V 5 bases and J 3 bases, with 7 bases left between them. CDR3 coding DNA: TGTGCCAGCAGTGACGGACACACTGAAGCTTTCTTT. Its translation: CASSDGHTEAFF.

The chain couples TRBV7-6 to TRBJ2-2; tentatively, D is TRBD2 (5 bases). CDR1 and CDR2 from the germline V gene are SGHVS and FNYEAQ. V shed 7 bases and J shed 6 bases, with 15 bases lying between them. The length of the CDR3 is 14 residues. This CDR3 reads CASTPSNSAGELFF. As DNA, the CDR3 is TGTGCCAGCACCCCTAGCAATAGCGCCGGGGAGCTGTTTTTT.

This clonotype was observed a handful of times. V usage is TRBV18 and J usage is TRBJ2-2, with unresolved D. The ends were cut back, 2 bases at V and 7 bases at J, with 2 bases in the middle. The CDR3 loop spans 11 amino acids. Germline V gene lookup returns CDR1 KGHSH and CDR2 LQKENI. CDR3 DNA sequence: TGTGCCAGCTCACCAGGCGGGGAGCTGTTTTTT. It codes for CASSPGGELFF.

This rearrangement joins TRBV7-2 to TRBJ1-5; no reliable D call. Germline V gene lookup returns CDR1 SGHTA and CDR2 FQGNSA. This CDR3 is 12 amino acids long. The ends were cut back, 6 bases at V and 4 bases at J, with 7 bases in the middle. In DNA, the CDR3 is TGTGCCAGCAGATTTGAGAATCAGCCCCAGCATTTT. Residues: CASRFENQPQHF. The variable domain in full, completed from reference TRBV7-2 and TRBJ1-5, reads GAGVSQSPSNKVTEKGKDVELRCDPISGHTALYWYRQSLGQGLEFLIYFQGNSAPDKSGLPSDRFSAERTGGSVSTLTIQRTQQEDSAVYLCASRFENQPQHFGDGTRLSIL.

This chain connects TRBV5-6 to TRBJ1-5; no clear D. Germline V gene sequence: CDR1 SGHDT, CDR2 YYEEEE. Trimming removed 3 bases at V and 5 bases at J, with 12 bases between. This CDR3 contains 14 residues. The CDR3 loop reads CASSSGDTYQPQHF. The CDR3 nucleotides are TGTGCCAGCAGCTCCGGGGATACCTATCAGCCCCAGCATTTT. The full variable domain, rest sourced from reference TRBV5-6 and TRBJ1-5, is DAGVTQSPTHLIKTRGQQVTLRCSPKSGHDTVSWYQQALGQGPQFIFQYYEEEERQRGNFPDRFSGHQFPNYSSELNVNALLLGDSALYLCASSSGDTYQPQHFGDGTRLSIL.

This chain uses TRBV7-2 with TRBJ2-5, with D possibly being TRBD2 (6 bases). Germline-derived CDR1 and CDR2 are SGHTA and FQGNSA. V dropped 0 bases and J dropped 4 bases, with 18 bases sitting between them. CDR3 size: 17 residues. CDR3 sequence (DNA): TGTGCCAGCAGCTTAGCGGAAGTAGCGGACTTGGGAGAGACCCAGTACTTC. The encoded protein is CASSLAEVADLGETQYF.

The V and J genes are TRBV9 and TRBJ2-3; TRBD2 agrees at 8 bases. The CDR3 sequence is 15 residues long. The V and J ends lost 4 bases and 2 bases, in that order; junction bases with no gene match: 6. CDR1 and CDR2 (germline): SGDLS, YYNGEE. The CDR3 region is CASSLSGEPTDTQYF. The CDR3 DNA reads TGTGCCAGCAGCCTTAGCGGGGAGCCCACAGATACGCAGTATTTT.

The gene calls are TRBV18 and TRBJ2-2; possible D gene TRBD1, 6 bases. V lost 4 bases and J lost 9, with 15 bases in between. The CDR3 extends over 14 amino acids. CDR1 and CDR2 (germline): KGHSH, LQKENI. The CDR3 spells CASSLSGGAWELFF. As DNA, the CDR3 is TGTGCCAGCTCACTGAGTGGGGGCGCATGGGAGCTGTTTTTT.

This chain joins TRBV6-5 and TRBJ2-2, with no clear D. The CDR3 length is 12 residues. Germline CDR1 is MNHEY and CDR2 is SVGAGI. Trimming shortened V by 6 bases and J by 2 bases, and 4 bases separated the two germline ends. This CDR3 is CASRPNTGELFF. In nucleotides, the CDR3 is TGTGCCAGCAGGCCAAACACCGGGGAGCTGTTTTTT.